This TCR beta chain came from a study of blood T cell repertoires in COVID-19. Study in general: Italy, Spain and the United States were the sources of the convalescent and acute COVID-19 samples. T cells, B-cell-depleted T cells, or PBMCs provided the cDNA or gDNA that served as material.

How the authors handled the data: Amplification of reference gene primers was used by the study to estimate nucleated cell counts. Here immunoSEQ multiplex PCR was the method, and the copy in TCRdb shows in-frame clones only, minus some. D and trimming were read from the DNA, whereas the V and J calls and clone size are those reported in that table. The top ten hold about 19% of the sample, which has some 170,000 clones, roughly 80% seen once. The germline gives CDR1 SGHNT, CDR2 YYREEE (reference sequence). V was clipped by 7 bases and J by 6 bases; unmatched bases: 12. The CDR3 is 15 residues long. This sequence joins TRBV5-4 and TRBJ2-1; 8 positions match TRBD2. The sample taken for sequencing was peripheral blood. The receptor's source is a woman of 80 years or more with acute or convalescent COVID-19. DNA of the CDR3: TGTGCCAGCCAACTAAGCGGGAGAGGTCCCAATGAGCAGTTCTTC. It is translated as CASQLSGRGPNEQFF.